Shown below are 15 T cell receptor beta chains from a single sample sequenced in a study of technical replicates of blood from a handful of donors. Only in-frame clones appear in the TCRdb table, and some are missing; sequencing was by immunoSEQ multiplex PCR. The table lists roughly 74,000 clones, roughly 90% of them singletons, with approximately 0.41% in the top ten. The source material was T cells isolated from PBMCs. These receptor sequences come from a human donor in good health.

V usage is TRBV4-1 and J usage is TRBJ2-1; maybe TRBD2 (5 bases). The CDR3 has 14 amino acids. Trimming removed 4 bases at V and 7 bases at J, with 14 bases between. The germline V gene has CDR1 MGHRA and CDR2 YSYEKL. CDR3 DNA sequence: TGCGCCAGCAGCCTTGGGCTAGCCAAGAATGAGCAGTTCTTC. Translated, it gives CASSLGLAKNEQFF.

The chain has TRBV13 and TRBJ2-5; maybe TRBD2 (6 bases). The CDR3 is 13 amino acids. The germline gives CDR1 PRHDT, CDR2 FYEKMQ (reference sequence). V was cut by 0 bases and J by 4 bases, with 6 bases left in between. CDR3 loop: CASSLGGRETQYF. In nucleotides, the CDR3 is TGTGCCAGCAGCTTAGGCGGGAGAGAGACCCAGTACTTC.

The rearrangement uses TRBV28 and TRBJ2-1; 11 bases match TRBD2. Germline-derived CDR1 and CDR2 are MDHEN and SYDVKM. There are 16 residues in the CDR3. Trimming at V came to 5 bases and at J to 2 bases, leaving 5 bases not matched to a gene. The CDR3 loop reads CASSLLAGDAYNEQFF. The CDR3 coding sequence is TGTGCCAGCAGTCTACTAGCGGGAGACGCCTACAATGAGCAGTTCTTC.

The chain has TRBV10-3 and TRBJ1-2; TRBD1 matches at 10 bases. V shed 8 bases, J shed 4 bases, and the junction held 1 base outside the gene matches. The CDR3 has 12 amino acids. Looked up from germline, CDR1 is ENHRY and CDR2 is SYGVKD. The CDR3 DNA is TGTGCCATCGGACAGGGGGGCTATGGCTACACCTTC. Protein sequence: CAIGQGGYGYTF.

The rearrangement joins TRBV10-1 to TRBJ1-1, with D tentatively TRBD1 (6 bases). Germline V gene lookup returns CDR1 WNHNN and CDR2 SYGVQD (reference sequence). The V and J ends lost 3 bases and 5 bases respectively, with 13 bases between them. The CDR3 is 14 residues long. Here the CDR3 DNA reads TGCGCCAGCAGTGACGGGGTTAGGGGGACTGAAGCTTTCTTT. Amino acid sequence: CASSDGVRGTEAFF.

V gene TRBV4-1 combines with J gene TRBJ1-2; 7 bases are shared with TRBD1. The V gene's germline CDR1 is MGHRA and CDR2 YSYEKL. CDR3 size: 15 residues. V shed 2 bases and J 4 bases; nucleotides not matched to a gene: 7. CDR3 amino acids: CASSQSNRGPYGYTF. As DNA, the CDR3 is TGCGCCAGCAGCCAATCTAACAGGGGTCCCTATGGCTACACCTTC.

The rearrangement joins TRBV19 to TRBJ2-7; 7 bases line up with TRBD1. With V trimmed by 1 base and J by 6 bases, 3 bases remained unmatched. The CDR3 is 13 amino acids. CDR1 and CDR2 from the germline V gene are LNHDA and SQIVND (reference sequence). The CDR3 DNA reads as TGTGCCAGTAGTATAGGGGACAGTGCCGAGCAGTACTTC. Its translation: CASSIGDSAEQYF.

The table lists this clone with a count of one. The chain employs TRBV13 and TRBJ2-1, with 13 positions matching TRBD2. The germline gives CDR1 PRHDT, CDR2 FYEKMQ (reference sequence). V trimming: 4 bases; J trimming: 3 bases; junction bases outside the gene matches: 0. The length of the CDR3 is 15 residues. CDR3 sequence reads: CASSWTSGSYNEQFF. CDR3 coding DNA: TGTGCCAGCAGCTGGACTAGCGGGAGCTACAATGAGCAGTTCTTC.

The chain combines TRBV5-1 with TRBJ2-1; D is possibly TRBD2 (5 bases). The V end was cut by 7 bases, the J end by 5 bases, with 19 bases between. The CDR3 loop spans 15 amino acids. Germline V gives CDR1 SGHRS, CDR2 YFSETQ. Written as DNA, the CDR3 is TGCGCCAGCGGCTACCGGGATCTATCGGACAATGAGCAGTTCTTC. Translation: CASGYRDLSDNEQFF.

This chain links TRBV29-1 with TRBJ2-3; D is unresolved. The CDR3 loop spans 13 amino acids. Trimming took 1 base from V and 7 from J, leaving 12 bases between them. Germline values: CDR1 SQVTM, CDR2 ANQGSEA. In DNA, the CDR3 is TGCAGCGTTGAAGCTCTCCAGGTATATACGCAGTATTTT. It translates to CSVEALQVYTQYF.

This sequence joins TRBV4-2 and TRBJ2-3; TRBD2 matches 8 bases. The V segment lost 2 bases and the J segment 2 bases; nucleotides outside the gene matches: 6. The CDR3 has 16 amino acids. Germline-derived CDR1 and CDR2 are LGHNA and YNFKEQ. The DNA of the CDR3 is TGTGCCAGCAGCCAAAGTCAGCGGGAGTTCACAGATACGCAGTATTTT. Protein: CASSQSQREFTDTQYF.

The chain couples TRBV19 to TRBJ1-3; D is possibly TRBD1 (6 bases). The CDR3 extends over 15 amino acids. V was shortened by 4 bases and J by 2 bases, with 12 bases between the two germline ends. Germline V gives CDR1 LNHDA, CDR2 SQIVND (reference sequence). The DNA for the CDR3 is TGTGCCAGTAGTACAGACAGGATAGCTGGAAACACCATATATTTT. Translating gives CASSTDRIAGNTIYF.

The chain uses TRBV5-1 and TRBJ2-1; unclear D gene. Germline CDR1 and CDR2: SGHRS and YFSETQ. The CDR3 runs 14 residues. Trimming stripped 7 bases from V and 9 bases from J, with 20 bases between. The CDR3 nucleotides read TGCGCCAGCGGTGGCGCTAGGTTTCCCACTGAGCAGTTCTTC. Protein sequence: CASGGARFPTEQFF. The full variable domain, in which reference TRBV5-1 and TRBJ2-1 provide the parts outside the CDR3, is KAGVTQTPRYLIKTRGQQVTLSCSPISGHRSVSWYQQTPGQGLQFLFEYFSETQRNKGNFPGRFSGRQFSNSRSEMNVSTLELGDSALYLCASGGARFPTEQFFGPGTRLTVL.

This clone was seen just once. J is TRBJ1-1 and V is TRBV29-1, with TRBD1 identical over 9 bases. The CDR3 contains 13 residues. Trimming at V came to 6 bases and at J to 8 bases, leaving 10 bases not matched to a gene. In germline, CDR1 is SQVTM, CDR2 ANQGSEA. CDR3 sequence (DNA): TGCAGCGTAAAAACAGGGGGCGATGGAGAAGCTTTCTTT. Protein product: CSVKTGGDGEAFF. Together with reference TRBV29-1 and TRBJ1-1, the CDR3 gives the full variable domain: SAVISQKPSRDICQRGTSLTIQCQVDSQVTMMFWYRQQPGQSLTLIATANQGSEATYESGFVIDKFPISRPNLTFSTLTVSNMSPEDSSIYLCSVKTGGDGEAFFGQGTRLTVV.

This clone was seen once. The chain couples TRBV6-5 to TRBJ2-5; 8 bases are a match to TRBD1. From germline, CDR1 is MNHEY and CDR2 SVGAGI. The CDR3 runs 15 residues. Germline trimming cut 4 bases from V and 4 bases from J; bases unmatched to any gene: 8. The chain's CDR3 is CASSSIRGPGETQYF. CDR3 DNA sequence: TGTGCCAGCAGTTCCATCAGGGGGCCGGGAGAGACCCAGTACTTC.